Reported below is one T cell receptor beta chain. The antigen remains unidentified. The sample originates from a study of cytomegalovirus exposure and HLA in healthy donors. Study outcomes and limitations: Follow-up analysis later connected one missense variant in DCLRE1C with trimming of TCR beta V- and J-genes. By a later analysis, the bulk of CMV-associated TCR beta chains appeared HLA-restricted. A later examination showed that TCR association rates differed by HLA locus, with DRB1 most and HLA-C fewest. Serostatus for CMV was the only available immune exposure information.

PCR employed 60 Vbeta and 13 Jbeta primers. The assay was immunoSEQ multiplex PCR, and TCRdb's table has in-frame clones only and misses some. The sample has approximately 200,000 clones; 75% to 85% are singletons. The clonotype originates from a woman between 45 and 60 years old in good health and CMV-seropositive. The sample taken for sequencing was PBMCs.

The CDR3 sequence is CASRFVASGSHNEQFF. Written as DNA, the CDR3 is TGCGCCAGCAGATTCGTCGCTAGCGGGAGTCATAATGAGCAGTTCTTC. The rearrangement joins TRBV10-2 to TRBJ2-1; 10 bases are shared with TRBD2. The CDR3 loop spans 16 amino acids. Per the germline V gene, CDR1 is WSHSY and CDR2 is SAAADI. The junction had 12 bases not matched to a gene; V was cut back by 6 bases and J by 7 bases.